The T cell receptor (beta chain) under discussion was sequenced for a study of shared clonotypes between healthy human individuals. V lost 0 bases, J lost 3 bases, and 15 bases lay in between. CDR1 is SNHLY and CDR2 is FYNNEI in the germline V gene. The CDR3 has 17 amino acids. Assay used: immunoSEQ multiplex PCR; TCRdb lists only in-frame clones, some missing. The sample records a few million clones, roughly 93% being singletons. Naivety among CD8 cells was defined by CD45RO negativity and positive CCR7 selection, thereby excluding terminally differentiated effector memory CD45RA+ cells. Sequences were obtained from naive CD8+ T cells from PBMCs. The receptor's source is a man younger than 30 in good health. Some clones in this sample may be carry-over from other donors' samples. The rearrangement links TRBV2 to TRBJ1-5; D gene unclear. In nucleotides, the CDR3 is TGTGCCAGCAGTGAAGCGCTTTGGAGAACGGTCAATCAGCCCCAGCATTTT. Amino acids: CASSEALWRTVNQPQHF.